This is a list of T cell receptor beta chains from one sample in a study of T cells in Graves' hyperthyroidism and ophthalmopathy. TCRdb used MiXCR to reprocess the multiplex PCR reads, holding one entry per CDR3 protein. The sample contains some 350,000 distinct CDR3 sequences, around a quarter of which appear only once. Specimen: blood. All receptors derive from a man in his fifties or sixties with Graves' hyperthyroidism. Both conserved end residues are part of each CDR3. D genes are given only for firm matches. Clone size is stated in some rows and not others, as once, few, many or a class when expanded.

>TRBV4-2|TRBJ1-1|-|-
TGTGCCAGCAGCCAAGACGGCTACACCAATACTGAAGCTTTCTTT
CASSQDGYTNTEAFF
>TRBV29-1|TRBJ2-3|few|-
TGCAGCGTCGAACGGGACCTTAGCACAGATACGCAGTATTTT
CSVERDLSTDTQYF
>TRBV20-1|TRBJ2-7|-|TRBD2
TGCAGTGCTAGCTTGCGACTAGCGGGTAACGAGCAGTACTTC
CSASLRLAGNEQYF
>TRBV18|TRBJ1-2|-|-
TGTGCCAGCTCACCACGCAACAGCCTAGACGGGGGCTACACCTTC
CASSPRNSLDGGYTF
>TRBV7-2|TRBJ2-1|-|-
TGTGCCAGCAGCCAGACTGTTAGCTCCTACAATGAGCAGTTCTTC
CASSQTVSSYNEQFF
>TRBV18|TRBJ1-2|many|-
TGTGCCAGCTCACTGGGTCCGTCGGAGTATGGCTACACCTTC
CASSLGPSEYGYTF
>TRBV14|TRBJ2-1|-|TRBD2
TGTGCCAGCAGCCACATCCAGCTGGTAGCGGGAGTTATTGAGCAGTTCTTC
CASSHIQLVAGVIEQFF
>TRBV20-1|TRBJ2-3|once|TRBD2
TGCAGTGCTCTCGGACTAGCGAGCACAGATACGCAGTATTTT
CSALGLASTDTQYF
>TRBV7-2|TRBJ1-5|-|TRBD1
TGTGCCAGCACAGGGGGCAGGCATCAGCCCCAGCATTTT
CASTGGRHQPQHF
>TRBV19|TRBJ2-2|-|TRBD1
TGTGCCAGTAGTATCGGACAGGGGAACACCGGGGAGCTGTTTTTT
CASSIGQGNTGELFF
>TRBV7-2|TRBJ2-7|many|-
TGTGCCAGCAGCTTAGTGCACGAGCAGTACTTC
CASSLVHEQYF
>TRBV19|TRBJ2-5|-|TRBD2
TGTGCCAGTAGTATACTAGCGGGAGCACAGACCCAGTACTTC
CASSILAGAQTQYF
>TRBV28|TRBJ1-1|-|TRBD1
TGTGCCAGCAGCTTATACGACAGGGTGAACACTGAAGCTTTCTTT
CASSLYDRVNTEAFF
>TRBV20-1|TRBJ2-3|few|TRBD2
TGCAGTGCCAGGCCACTAGCGGGAGTCGGGGATACGCAGTATTTT
CSARPLAGVGDTQYF
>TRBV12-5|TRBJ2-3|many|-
TGTGCTAGTGGTTTGTCGACCAGCACAGATACGCAGTATTTT
CASGLSTSTDTQYF
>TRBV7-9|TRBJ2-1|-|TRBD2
TGTGCCAGGAGCGGGAGGGATAATGAGCAGTTCTTC
CARSGRDNEQFF
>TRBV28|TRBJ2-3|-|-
TGTGCCAGCAGTTTACAGGGACTGATCAGGGTCAGAGCGCAGTATTTT
CASSLQGLIRVRAQYF
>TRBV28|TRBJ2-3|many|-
TGTGCCAGCAGTCCAAGGACTAACCCTCCCACAGATACGCAGTATTTT
CASSPRTNPPTDTQYF
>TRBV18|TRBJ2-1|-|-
TGTGCCAGCTCAACAGGCTACAATGAGCAGTTCTTC
CASSTGYNEQFF
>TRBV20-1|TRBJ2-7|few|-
TGCAGTGCTAGAAACACGAAAGGGCAGTCAGAGCAGTACTTC
CSARNTKGQSEQYF
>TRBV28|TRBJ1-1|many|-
TGTGCCAGCAGCCCGACGGACACTGAAGCTTTCTTT
CASSPTDTEAFF
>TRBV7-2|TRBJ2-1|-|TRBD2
TGTGCCAGCAGCTTAGCGGCGGGAGCGGAAAATGAGCAGTTCTTC
CASSLAAGAENEQFF
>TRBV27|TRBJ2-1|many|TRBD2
TGTGCCAGCAGTCCGCTCTCCCCCCCAGTGAGAGAGGGAGGGAATGAGCAGTTCTTC
CASSPLSPPVREGGNEQFF
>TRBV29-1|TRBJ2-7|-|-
TGCAGCGTTGAGGGAGGCTACGAGCAGTACTTC
CSVEGGYEQYF
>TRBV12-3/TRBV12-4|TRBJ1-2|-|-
TGTGCCAGCAGTCGCAGGGAAGGCTACACCTTC
CASSRREGYTF
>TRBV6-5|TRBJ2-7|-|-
TGTGCCAGCAGTTACTCGACCGGATGCGAGCAGTACTTC
CASSYSTGCEQYF
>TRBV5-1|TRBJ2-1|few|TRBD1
TGCGCCAGCAGAGACACACAGGGGGGCTCCTACAATGAGCAGTTCTTC
CASRDTQGGSYNEQFF
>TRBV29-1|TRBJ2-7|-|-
TGCAGCGTGGAACAGGGGACTAAAGGAACCTACGAGCAGTACTTC
CSVEQGTKGTYEQYF
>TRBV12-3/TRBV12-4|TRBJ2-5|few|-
TGTGCCAGCAGTTCTCATTCGGAGACCCAGTACTTC
CASSSHSETQYF
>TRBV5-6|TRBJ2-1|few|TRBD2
TGTGCCAGCAGCTTGGAGACTAGCGGGAGATTCCATGAGCAGTTCTTC
CASSLETSGRFHEQFF
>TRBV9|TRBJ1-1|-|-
TGTGCCAGCAGCCCAGGGATAGAGACTGAAGCTTTCTTT
CASSPGIETEAFF
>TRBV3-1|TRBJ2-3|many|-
TGTGCCAGCAGAGGGGCTCGAGTCCTAGATACGCAGTATTTT
CASRGARVLDTQYF
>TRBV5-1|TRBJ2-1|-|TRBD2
TGCGCCAGCAGCTTGGCCAAAGAGACTAGCCATCAGTTCTTC
CASSLAKETSHQFF
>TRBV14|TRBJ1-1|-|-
TGTGCCAGCAGCCGAGATACTCGGGGGGCTTGGAACACTGAAGCTTTCTTT
CASSRDTRGAWNTEAFF
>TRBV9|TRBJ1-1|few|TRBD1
TGTGCCAGCAGCGCGGGGGGACAGAGGAACACTGAAGCTTTCTTT
CASSAGGQRNTEAFF
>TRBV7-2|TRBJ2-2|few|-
TGTGCCAGCAGCTTAGTGGGCAGAGCCACCGGGGAGCTGTTTTTT
CASSLVGRATGELFF
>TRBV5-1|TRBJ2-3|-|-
TGCGCCAGCAGACCTCGTCCCGAAATAGATACGCAGTATTTT
CASRPRPEIDTQYF
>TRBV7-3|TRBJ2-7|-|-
TGTGCCAGCAGCTCCCCAAACCGAGCCCAACGGCCCCCGCTCGAGCAGTACTTC
CASSSPNRAQRPPLEQYF
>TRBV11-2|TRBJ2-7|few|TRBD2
TGTGCCAGCAGCTTACCCCGGACTAGCGTCTACGAGCAGTACTTC
CASSLPRTSVYEQYF
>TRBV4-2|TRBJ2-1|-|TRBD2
TGTGCCAGCAGCCCAGGACTAGCGGACTTGGTGTACAATGAGCAGTTCTTC
CASSPGLADLVYNEQFF
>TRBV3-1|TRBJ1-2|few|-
TGTGCCAGCAGCCCCAGACGTGGTGGGGCAGGCTACACCTTC
CASSPRRGGAGYTF
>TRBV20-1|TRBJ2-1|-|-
TGCAGTGCTAGAGATCGGGTCGCGAGTATTGAGCAGTCCTTC
CSARDRVASIEQSF
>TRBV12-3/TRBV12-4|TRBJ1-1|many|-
TGTGCCAGCAGCTTCGGAAGGGGCACTGAAGCTTTCTTT
CASSFGRGTEAFF
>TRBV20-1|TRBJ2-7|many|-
TGCAGTGCCCTCGGCCGGACCTACGAGCAGTACTTC
CSALGRTYEQYF
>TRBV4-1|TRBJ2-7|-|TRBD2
TGCGCCAGCAGCCAAGTCTCCCTAGCGGCCTACGAGCAGTACTTC
CASSQVSLAAYEQYF
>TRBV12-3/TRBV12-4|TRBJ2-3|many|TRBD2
TGTGCCAGCAGTCCACTAGCGGGAGTCACAGATACGCAGTATTTT
CASSPLAGVTDTQYF
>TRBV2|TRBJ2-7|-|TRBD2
TGTGCCAGCAGAACTAGCGGGAGCGGTGAGCAGTACTTC
CASRTSGSGEQYF
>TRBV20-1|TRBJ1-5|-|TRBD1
TGCAGTGCTAGAGGGACAGGGGGTCCTCAGCCCCAGCATTTT
CSARGTGGPQPQHF
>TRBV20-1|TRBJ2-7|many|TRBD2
TGCAGTGCTAGAACTGGGACTAGCGGGAGGTACGAGCAGTACTTC
CSARTGTSGRYEQYF
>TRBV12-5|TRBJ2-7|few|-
TGTGCTAGTGGTTTGGCCAGGGGCCGCTACGAGCAGTACTTC
CASGLARGRYEQYF
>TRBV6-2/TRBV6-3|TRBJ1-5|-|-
TGTGCCAGCAGACCTTGGGAGGGCGGCCCCGGGCAGCCCCAGCATTTT
CASRPWEGGPGQPQHF
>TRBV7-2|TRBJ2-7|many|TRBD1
TGTGCCAGCAGCTTCCCGGGACAGGGAAGGCTAGCCCTCGAGCAGTACTTC
CASSFPGQGRLALEQYF